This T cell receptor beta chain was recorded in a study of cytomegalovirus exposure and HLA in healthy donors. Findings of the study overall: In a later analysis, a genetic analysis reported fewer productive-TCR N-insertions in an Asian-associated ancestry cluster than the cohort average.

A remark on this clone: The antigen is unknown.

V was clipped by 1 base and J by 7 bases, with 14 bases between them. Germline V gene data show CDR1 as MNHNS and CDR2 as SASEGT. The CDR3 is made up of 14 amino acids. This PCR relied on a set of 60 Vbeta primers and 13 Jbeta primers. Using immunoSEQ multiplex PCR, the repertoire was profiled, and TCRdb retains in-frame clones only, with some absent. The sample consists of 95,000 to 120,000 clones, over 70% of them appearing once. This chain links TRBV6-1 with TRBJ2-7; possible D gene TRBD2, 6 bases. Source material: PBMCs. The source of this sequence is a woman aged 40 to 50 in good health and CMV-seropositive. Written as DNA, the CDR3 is TGTGCCAGCAGTGAAGTCGGGGGATTGGGAGAGCAGTACTTC. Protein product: CASSEVGGLGEQYF.